This T cell receptor beta chain was identified during a study of blood T cell repertoires in COVID-19. A few counts support this clone. Original handling: It was from reference gene primer amplification that nucleated cell counts were estimated. Method: immunoSEQ multiplex PCR; TCRdb's copy keeps in-frame clones and lacks some. V and J calls and clone size are as listed in that table; D and trimming were resolved from the DNA. The data show 210,000 or so clones, with approximately 91% seen just once and more than 4.5% held by the top ten. The V end lost 3 bases, the J end lost 6 bases, and 7 bases lay between the germline ends. The CDR3 runs 12 residues. Germline V lookup: CDR1 SGHDT, CDR2 YYEEEE.

The clonotype was recovered from a woman between 40 and 55 years old with acute or convalescent COVID-19. The rearrangement links TRBV5-6 to TRBJ1-5; unclear D gene. The sample consisted of peripheral blood. CDR3 in amino acids: CASSSGGQPQHF. As DNA, the CDR3 is TGTGCCAGCAGCTCGGGAGGTCAGCCCCAGCATTTT.